The sequence of this T cell receptor (beta chain) was determined in a study of T cells in Graves' hyperthyroidism and ophthalmopathy. Amplified TCR beta CDR3 regions came from RNA transcripts. A set of HTBI primers served as the primers for a first-round RT-PCR of the TCR CDR3. TCRdb independently ran MiXCR on the multiplex PCR reads; one entry per CDR3 protein. The sample has 500,000 to 650,000 distinct CDR3 sequences; about 14% are singletons. The germline V gene encodes CDR1 LNHDA and CDR2 SQIVND (reference sequence). The CDR3 is made up of 12 amino acids. Trimming left V 5 bases short and J 11 bases short, with 15 bases between.

The chain combines TRBV19 with TRBJ1-1, with D unresolved. This receptor was taken from a woman aged 45-59 years with Graves' ophthalmopathy. The sample consisted of blood. The CDR3 spells CASSPGRALAFF. The DNA of the CDR3 is TGTGCCAGTAGTCCTGGACGGGCGCTGGCTTTCTTT.